The rows below give T cell receptor beta chains drawn from one sample of a study of CD8+ T cells in alopecia areata. Sequencing used immunoSEQ multiplex PCR; TCRdb keeps in-frame clones, though not all of them. The sample yields around 120,000 clones, roughly 55% seen once. The sample here was CD4+ T cells sorted from blood, taken at week 4, from a patient treated with tofacitinib. The origin of the receptors is a human donor with alopecia areata. Both conserved end residues are part of each CDR3. The D gene is left open where the match is weak. Clone size is not always given. Where it is, it says once, few, many or a class for expanded clones.

>TRBJ1-2|few|TRBV29-1|-
TGCAGCGTTGAACTTGGGTACTATGGCTACACCTTC
CSVELGYYGYTF
>TRBJ2-5|-|TRBV2|-
TGTGCCAGCAATCCCCAAGAGACCCAGTACTTC
CASNPQETQYF
>TRBJ1-2|-|TRBV25-1|TRBD1
TGTGCCAGCAGTGAGCCGGGACAGGACTATGGCTACACCTTC
CASSEPGQDYGYTF
>TRBJ2-5|-|TRBV9|TRBD2
TGTGCCAGCAGCCCCCGACCGGGACTAGCTACCCAGTACTTC
CASSPRPGLATQYF
>TRBJ2-5|-|TRBV6-5|-
TGTGCCAGCAGTAAACAGGGGAGGCAAGAGACCCAGTACTTC
CASSKQGRQETQYF
>TRBJ2-5|-|TRBV27|-
TGTGCCAGCAGTTTATCCCGCGGGACAGTCGAGACCCAGTACTTC
CASSLSRGTVETQYF
>TRBJ2-1|-|TRBV9|TRBD2
TGTGCCAGCAGCGTAGCGCTAGCGGATTACAATGAGCAGTTCTTC
CASSVALADYNEQFF
>TRBJ1-1|-|TRBV10-3|TRBD1
TGTGCCATCAGTGCCTCAGGGGGCACTGAAGCTTTCTTT
CAISASGGTEAFF
>TRBJ1-1|-|TRBV9|-
TGTGCCAGCAGCCCATGGGGGGGAAGCACTGAAGCTTTCTTT
CASSPWGGSTEAFF
>TRBJ2-7|-|TRBV9|-
TGTGCCAGCAGCGCGGGTGGTCGGTATTTGTACGAGCAGTACTTC
CASSAGGRYLYEQYF
>TRBJ2-1|once|TRBV2|-
TGTGCCAGCAGTGTACTAGCGTCAATAGGGGGTGAGCAGTTCTTC
CASSVLASIGGEQFF
>TRBJ2-1|-|TRBV7-2|TRBD2
TGTGCCAGCAGCTTAGCGCTTAGGACTAGCGTTCTCTCCTACAATGAGCAGTTCTTC
CASSLALRTSVLSYNEQFF
>TRBJ2-6|-|TRBV29-1|-
TGCAGCGCCAAGGACGTCTTCTCTGGGGCCAACGTCCTGACTTTC
CSAKDVFSGANVLTF
>TRBJ2-3|-|TRBV7-6|TRBD2
TGTGCCAGCAGCCAGATCCAAGGAGCGGGAGGAGGGGCAGATACGCAGTATTTT
CASSQIQGAGGGADTQYF
>TRBJ2-7|once|TRBV4-3|-
TGCGCCAGCAGCCAAGACGCTAGGGCGAGGGAGCAGTACTTC
CASSQDARAREQYF
>TRBJ2-1|-|TRBV6-5|-
TGTGCCAGCAGTACTAGGGACGGGGAGCAGTTCTTC
CASSTRDGEQFF
>TRBJ2-2|few|TRBV27|-
TGTGCCAGCAGTCTGGGACACAACACCGGGGAGCTGTTTTTT
CASSLGHNTGELFF
>TRBJ2-5|-|TRBV9|-
TGTGCCAGCAGTGCCTCTAGAGGTCCAGAGACCCAGTACTTC
CASSASRGPETQYF
>TRBJ1-1|-|TRBV29-1|-
TGCAGTGGAAAGGCGGAATTGAACACTGAAGCTTTCTTT
CSGKAELNTEAFF
>TRBJ2-1|-|TRBV28|-
TGTGCCAGCAGTTTCTCTCGGGAGAACTACAATGAGCAGTTCTTC
CASSFSRENYNEQFF
>TRBJ1-1|-|TRBV9|-
TGTGCCAGCAGCGTAGTATACGAGGGTTTCACTGAAGCTTTCTTT
CASSVVYEGFTEAFF
>TRBJ2-5|-|TRBV9|-
TGTGCCAGCAGCGTAGACTTGATGGCGGAGACCCAGTACTTC
CASSVDLMAETQYF
>TRBJ2-7|few|TRBV27|-
TGTGCCAGCAGCAGGGCGATAGAGGCCGAGCAGTACTTC
CASSRAIEAEQYF
>TRBJ2-5|many|TRBV2|-
TGTGCCAGCAGTGAGTCAGGACCTGTAGAGACCCAGTACTTC
CASSESGPVETQYF
>TRBJ2-7|-|TRBV6-6|-
TGTGCCAGCCGCTTAAAGGAAGGCTACGAGCAGTACTTC
CASRLKEGYEQYF
>TRBJ2-5|-|TRBV30|TRBD2
TGTGCCTGGAGTGTAGCGGGAGCGATAAAGACCCAGTACTTC
CAWSVAGAIKTQYF
>TRBJ2-6|-|TRBV18|-
TGTGCCAGCTCACCACCGCTCGGGGCCAACGTCCTGACTTTC
CASSPPLGANVLTF
>TRBJ1-6|-|TRBV6-5|-
TGTGCCAGCAGTTACTCGCGTCAGGGGCTTAATTCACCCCTCCACTTT
CASSYSRQGLNSPLHF
>TRBJ2-3|-|TRBV5-1|-
TGCGCCAGCAGCCCCGATGCGGGACTGCGCACAGATACGCAGTATTTT
CASSPDAGLRTDTQYF
>TRBJ1-4|-|TRBV7-2|TRBD1
TGTGCCAGCAGCTTAGGACAGGGTTGGAGGGAAAAACTGTTTTTT
CASSLGQGWREKLFF
>TRBJ1-1|-|TRBV5-5|-
TGTGCCAGCAGCTTGGGGACAGTGAACACTGAAGCTTTCTTT
CASSLGTVNTEAFF
>TRBJ2-1|-|TRBV29-1|-
TGCAGCGCCAGGGAAGGGACTTCCGACAATGAGCAGTTCTTC
CSAREGTSDNEQFF
>TRBJ2-5|-|TRBV30|TRBD2
TGTGCCTGGAGACTAGCGGGAGGAGAGACCCAGTACTTC
CAWRLAGGETQYF
>TRBJ2-3|-|TRBV7-9|-
TGTGCCAGCAGCCTACGGACTGGTGGGGCAGATACGCAGTATTTT
CASSLRTGGADTQYF
>TRBJ1-1|-|TRBV5-4|-
TGTGCCAGCAGCTTGGCAGATAACACTGAAGCTTTCTTT
CASSLADNTEAFF
>TRBJ1-2|-|TRBV29-1|-
TGCAGCGTTGTCAGGGAGGACATGTCGGGCTACACCTTC
CSVVREDMSGYTF
>TRBJ2-7|-|TRBV9|TRBD2
TGTGCCAGCAGCCCCCGTATTCAAGCGGGAGTGGGGGAGCAGTACTTC
CASSPRIQAGVGEQYF
>TRBJ1-1|once|TRBV29-1|-
TGCAGCGTTGTGGTGAGCACTGAAGCTTTCTTT
CSVVVSTEAFF
>TRBJ2-5|-|TRBV29-1|-
TGCAGCGTTGCGCTAGCAAAAGGAGAGACCCAGTACTTC
CSVALAKGETQYF
>TRBJ2-6|-|TRBV7-9|-
TGTGCCAGCAGCTTGAGTGCGACTGGGGCCAACGTCCTGACTTTC
CASSLSATGANVLTF
>TRBJ2-7|-|TRBV30|TRBD2
TGTGCCTGGAGTGTGACTAGCGGACGATACGAGCAGTACTTC
CAWSVTSGRYEQYF
>TRBJ2-5|-|TRBV6-5|-
TGTGCCAGCAGTTATGGGGGGCCGAGAGAGACCCAGTACTTC
CASSYGGPRETQYF
>TRBJ2-1|few|TRBV29-1|-
TGCAGCGTTGGGCATCGTAATGAGCAGTTCTTC
CSVGHRNEQFF
>TRBJ2-1|-|TRBV4-3|-
TGCGCCAGCAGCCAAGTCCACAGTCCATCCCCCTACAATGAGCAGTTCTTC
CASSQVHSPSPYNEQFF